This T cell receptor (beta chain) is from a study of blood T cells in healthy people across ages. About this clonotype itself: What it binds is unknown.

The CDR3 is 14 amino acids. J lost 2 bases, V lost 6 bases, and 7 bases had no gene match. Germline values: CDR1 MGHRA, CDR2 YSYEKL. Each donor's blood draw was around 9.1 milliliters of peripheral blood. A sample-barcoded 5' primer and a J-beta primer mix were used in a second PCR of roughly 6 to 11 cycles. TCRdb redid the calling of the 5' RACE reads with MiXCR, one entry per CDR3 protein. Here the sample spans roughly 1.5 million distinct CDR3 sequences, 35% to 45% being singletons. Points from the study as a whole: CMV status of donors was not determined, possibly confounding expanded clonotype changes.

The chain carries TRBV4-1 and TRBJ2-7; 7 bases align to TRBD1. The sequenced sample was blood. The receptor was derived from a woman under 30 in good health. CDR3 region: CASRVRDSPYEQYF. The CDR3 bases are TGCGCCAGCAGAGTAAGGGACAGCCCCTACGAGCAGTACTTC.